The clone carrying this T cell receptor (beta chain) was found a few times. This sample was included in a study of T cells after yellow fever vaccination. Template switching with 5'RACE generated the TCR cDNA and added a universal primer site and UMIs. TCRdb re-called the 5' RACE reads with MiXCR, one entry per CDR3 protein. The sample includes about 500,000 distinct CDR3 sequences, roughly 17% of them seen just once. Trimming cost V 6 bases and J 0 bases, with 9 bases left between them. Germline V lookup: CDR1 DFQATT, CDR2 SNEGSKA (reference sequence). The CDR3 has 13 amino acids. The receptor was derived from a man between 18 and 35 years old who received the YFV17D yellow fever vaccine. The sample consisted of PBMCs, taken 5 days after the first yellow fever vaccination. V and J are TRBV20-1 and TRBJ1-5; maybe TRBD1 (6 bases). The CDR3 loop reads CSASRGSNQPQHF. As DNA, the CDR3 is TGCAGTGCCAGCAGGGGTAGCAATCAGCCCCAGCATTTT.